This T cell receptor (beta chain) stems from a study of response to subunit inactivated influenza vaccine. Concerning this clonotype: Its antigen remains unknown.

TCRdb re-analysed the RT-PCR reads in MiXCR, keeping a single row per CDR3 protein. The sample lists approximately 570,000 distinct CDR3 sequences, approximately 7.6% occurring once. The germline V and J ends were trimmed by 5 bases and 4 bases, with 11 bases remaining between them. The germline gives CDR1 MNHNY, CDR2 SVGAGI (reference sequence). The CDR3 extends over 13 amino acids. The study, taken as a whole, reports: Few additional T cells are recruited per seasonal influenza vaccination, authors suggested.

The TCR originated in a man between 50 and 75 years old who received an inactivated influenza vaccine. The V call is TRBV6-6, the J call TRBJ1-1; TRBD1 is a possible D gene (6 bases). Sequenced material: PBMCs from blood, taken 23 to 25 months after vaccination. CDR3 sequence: CASSRGTSTEAFF. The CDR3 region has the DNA TGTGCCAGCAGTCGAGGGACATCCACTGAAGCTTTCTTT.